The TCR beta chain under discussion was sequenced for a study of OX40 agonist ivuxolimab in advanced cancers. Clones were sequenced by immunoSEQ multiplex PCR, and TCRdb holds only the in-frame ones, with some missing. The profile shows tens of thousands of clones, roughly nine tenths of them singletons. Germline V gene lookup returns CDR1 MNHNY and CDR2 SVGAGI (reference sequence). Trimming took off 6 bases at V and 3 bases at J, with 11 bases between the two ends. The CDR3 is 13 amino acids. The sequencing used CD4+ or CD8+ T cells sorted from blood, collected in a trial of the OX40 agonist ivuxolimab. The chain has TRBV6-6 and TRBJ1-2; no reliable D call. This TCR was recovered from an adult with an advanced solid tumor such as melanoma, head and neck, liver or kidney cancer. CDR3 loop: CASSHLGDYGYTF. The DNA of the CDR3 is TGTGCCAGCAGCCACCTGGGTGACTATGGCTACACCTTC.